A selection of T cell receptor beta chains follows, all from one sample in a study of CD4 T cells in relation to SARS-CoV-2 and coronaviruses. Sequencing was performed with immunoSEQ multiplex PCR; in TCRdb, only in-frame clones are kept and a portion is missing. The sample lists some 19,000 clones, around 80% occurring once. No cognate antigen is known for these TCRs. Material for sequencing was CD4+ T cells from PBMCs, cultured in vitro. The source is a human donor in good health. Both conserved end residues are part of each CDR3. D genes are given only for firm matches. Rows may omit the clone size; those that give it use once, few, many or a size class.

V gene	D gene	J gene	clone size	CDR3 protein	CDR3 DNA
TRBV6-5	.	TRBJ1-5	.	CASSKRPGNQPQHF	TGTGCCAGCAGTAAAAGACCGGGCAATCAGCCCCAGCATTTT
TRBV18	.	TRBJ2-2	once	CASSPKEAENTGELFF	TGTGCCAGCTCACCGAAAGAAGCGGAGAACACCGGGGAGCTGTTTTTT
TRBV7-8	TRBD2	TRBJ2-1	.	CASSFFRGGLALFEQFF	TGTGCCAGCAGCTTTTTCCGTGGGGGACTAGCGTTGTTTGAGCAGTTCTTC
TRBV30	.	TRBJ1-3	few	CAWSRQASINTIYF	TGTGCCTGGAGCCGACAGGCGTCCATAAACACCATATATTTT
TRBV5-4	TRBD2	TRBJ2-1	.	CASSGGRVARAAYNEQFF	TGTGCCAGCAGCGGGGGGAGGGTGGCCCGAGCGGCGTACAATGAGCAGTTCTTC
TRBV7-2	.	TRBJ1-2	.	CASSLVAAGKGYTF	TGTGCCAGCAGCTTAGTTGCCGCAGGGAAGGGCTACACCTTC
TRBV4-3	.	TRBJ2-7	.	CASSQELGYEQYF	TGCGCCAGCAGCCAAGAATTAGGGTACGAGCAGTACTTC
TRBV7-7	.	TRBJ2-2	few	CASSSGRGGTTGELFF	TGTGCCAGCAGCTCGGGGAGAGGGGGGACCACCGGGGAGCTGTTTTTT
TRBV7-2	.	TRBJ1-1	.	CASSFWSFSEAFF	TGTGCCAGCAGCTTTTGGTCTTTCTCTGAAGCTTTCTTT
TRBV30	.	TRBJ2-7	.	CAWGGSSYEQYF	TGTGCCTGGGGGGGTAGCTCCTACGAGCAGTACTTC
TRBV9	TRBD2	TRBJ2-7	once	CASSKSPGTSVYEQYF	TGTGCCAGCAGCAAGTCCCCCGGGACTAGCGTTTACGAGCAGTACTTC
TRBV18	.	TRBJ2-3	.	CASSPGDTQYF	TGTGCCAGCTCACCAGGGGATACGCAGTATTTT
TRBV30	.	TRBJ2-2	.	CAWRLTVGKSGELFF	TGTGCCTGGAGGCTGACAGTTGGGAAGTCCGGGGAGCTGTTTTTT
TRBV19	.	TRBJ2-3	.	CATTPLGSTDTQYF	TGTGCCACCACCCCCCTCGGAAGCACAGATACGCAGTATTTT
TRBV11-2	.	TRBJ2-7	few	CASAPGSSYEQYF	TGTGCCAGCGCCCCGGGAAGCTCCTACGAGCAGTACTTC
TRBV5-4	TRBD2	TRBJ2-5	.	CASRFAGGRETQYF	TGTGCCAGCAGATTCGCGGGGGGGCGAGAGACCCAGTACTTC
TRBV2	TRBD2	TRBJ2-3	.	CASSPLADLKGTDTQYF	TGTGCCAGCAGTCCTCTAGCGGACCTAAAGGGCACAGATACGCAGTATTTT
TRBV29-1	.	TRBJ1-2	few	CSVELEDRYYGYTF	TGCAGCGTTGAACTGGAGGATAGATACTATGGCTACACCTTC
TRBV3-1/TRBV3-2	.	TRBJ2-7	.	CASSLASTRYEQYF	TGTGCCAGCAGCCTCGCGAGTACCCGGTACGAGCAGTACTTC
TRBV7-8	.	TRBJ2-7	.	CASSYRQAYEQYF	TGTGCCAGCAGCTACCGACAGGCCTACGAGCAGTACTTC
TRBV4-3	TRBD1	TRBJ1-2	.	CASSQGPPGQGFGYTF	TGCGCCAGCAGCCAAGGTCCTCCGGGACAGGGGTTTGGCTACACCTTC
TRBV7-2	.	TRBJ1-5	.	CASSLEQGSNQPQHF	TGTGCCAGCAGCTTAGAGCAGGGGAGCAATCAGCCCCAGCATTTT
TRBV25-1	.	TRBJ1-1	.	CASSEVSGVGDTEAFF	TGTGCCAGCAGTGAGGTGTCAGGCGTTGGGGACACTGAAGCTTTCTTT
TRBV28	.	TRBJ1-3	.	CASSFDRSSRSGNTIYF	TGTGCCAGCAGTTTTGACAGGTCCTCCCGCTCTGGAAACACCATATATTTT
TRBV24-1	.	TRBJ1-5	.	CATSDPGQPQHF	TGTGCCACCAGTGACCCCGGTCAGCCCCAGCATTTT
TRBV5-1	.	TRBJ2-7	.	CASSLSLRSYEQYF	TGCGCCAGCAGTTTGTCCCTCCGCTCCTACGAGCAGTACTTC
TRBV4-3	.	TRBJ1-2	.	CASSQSGQNHYGYTF	TGCGCCAGCAGCCAGTCCGGACAGAACCACTATGGCTACACCTTC
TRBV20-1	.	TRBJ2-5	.	CSARAWETQYF	TGCAGTGCTAGGGCTTGGGAGACCCAGTACTTC
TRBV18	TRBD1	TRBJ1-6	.	CASSPGTGVSPLHF	TGTGCCAGCTCGCCCGGGACAGGGGTTTCACCCCTCCACTTT
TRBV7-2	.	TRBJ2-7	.	CASSPRTGPYEQYF	TGTGCCAGCAGCCCCAGAACGGGTCCCTACGAGCAGTACTTC
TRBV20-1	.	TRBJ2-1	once	CSASKSSSYNEQFF	TGCAGTGCTAGTAAGTCTAGCTCCTACAATGAGCAGTTCTTC
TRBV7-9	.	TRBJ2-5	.	CASSLAGTSETQYF	TGTGCCAGCAGCTTAGCCGGGACATCAGAGACCCAGTACTTC
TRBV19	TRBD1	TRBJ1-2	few	CASSISGQDNYGYTF	TGTGCCAGTAGTATCTCGGGACAGGACAACTATGGCTACACCTTC
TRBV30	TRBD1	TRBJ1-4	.	CAWSQGAGEKLFF	TGTGCCTGGAGTCAGGGGGCTGGAGAAAAACTGTTTTTT
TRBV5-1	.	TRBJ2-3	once	CASSPGAHTDTQYF	TGCGCCAGCAGCCCAGGGGCACACACAGATACGCAGTATTTT
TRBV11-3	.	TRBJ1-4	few	CASSLDAPNDDEKLFF	TGTGCCAGCAGCTTAGATGCCCCAAATGACGATGAAAAACTGTTTTTT